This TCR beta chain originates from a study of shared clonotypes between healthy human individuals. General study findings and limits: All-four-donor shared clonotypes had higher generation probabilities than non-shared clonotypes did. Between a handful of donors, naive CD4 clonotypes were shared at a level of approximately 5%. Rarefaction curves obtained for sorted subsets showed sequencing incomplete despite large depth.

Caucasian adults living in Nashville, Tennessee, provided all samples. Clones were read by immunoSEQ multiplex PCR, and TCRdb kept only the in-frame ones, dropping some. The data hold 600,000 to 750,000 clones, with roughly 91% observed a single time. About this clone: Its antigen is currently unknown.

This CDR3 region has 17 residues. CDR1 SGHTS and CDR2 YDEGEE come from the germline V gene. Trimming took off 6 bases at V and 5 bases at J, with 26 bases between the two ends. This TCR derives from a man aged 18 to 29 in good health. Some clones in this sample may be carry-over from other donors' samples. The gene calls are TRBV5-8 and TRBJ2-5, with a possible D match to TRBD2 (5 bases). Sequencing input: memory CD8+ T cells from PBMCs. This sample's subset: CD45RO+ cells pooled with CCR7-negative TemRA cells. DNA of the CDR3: TGTGCCAGCACCACTTGGTCTAGCAATCCCTTTAGGGAGACCCAGTACTTC. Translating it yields CASTTWSSNPFRETQYF.